This T cell receptor (beta chain) was found in a study of human T cells and chemical hapten exposure. About the study: Variability of per-sample TCR yields stemmed mainly from small differences in pooled library volume.

The study's findings and limits: Compared with pre-sensitization or healthy control sets, expanded TCRs clustered more. It should be noted that donors had alopecia, so their immune response may differ from healthy people's. Counts of TCRs above 1 in 1000 frequency stayed unchanged with DPC sensitization.

The time point was: patch test 3, about 24 weeks after DPC sensitization. Documented treatment: therapeutic diphenylcyclopropenone sensitization with weekly scalp DPC. MiXCR was run by TCRdb on the RACE reads, yielding one entry per CDR3 protein. Of some 90,000 distinct CDR3 sequences in the sample, approximately 11% were seen once. This clonotype appeared many times. Its cognate antigen is unknown. Trimming took off 1 base at V and 5 bases at J, with 11 bases between the two ends. The CDR3 has 15 amino acids. The genes are TRBV12-3 or TRBV12-4 and TRBJ1-4; D gene ambiguous. This clonotype originated in a woman in her 30s with alopecia areata. Some clones in this sample may be carry-over from other donors' samples. The sequenced sample was whole blood, obtained in connection with sensitization to the hapten diphenylcyclopropenone (DPC). CDR3 in amino acids: CASSLVGQLNEKLFF. CDR3 nucleotide sequence: TGTGCCAGCAGTTTAGTAGGGCAGTTAAATGAAAAACTGTTTTTT.